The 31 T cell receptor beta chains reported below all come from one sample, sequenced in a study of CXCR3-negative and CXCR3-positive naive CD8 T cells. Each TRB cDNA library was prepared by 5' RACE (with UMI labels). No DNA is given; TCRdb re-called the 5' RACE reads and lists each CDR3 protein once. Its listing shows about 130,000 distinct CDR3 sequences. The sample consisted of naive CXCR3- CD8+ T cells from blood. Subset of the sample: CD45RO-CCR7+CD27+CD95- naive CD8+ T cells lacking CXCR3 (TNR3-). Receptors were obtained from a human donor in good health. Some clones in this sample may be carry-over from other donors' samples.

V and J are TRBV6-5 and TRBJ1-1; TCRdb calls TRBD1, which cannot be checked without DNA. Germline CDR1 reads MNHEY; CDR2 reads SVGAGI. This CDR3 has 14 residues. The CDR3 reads CASSWGQANTEAFF.

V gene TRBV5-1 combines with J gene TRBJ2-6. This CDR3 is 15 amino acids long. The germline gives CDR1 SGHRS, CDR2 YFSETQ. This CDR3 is CASSSLLSGANVLTF.

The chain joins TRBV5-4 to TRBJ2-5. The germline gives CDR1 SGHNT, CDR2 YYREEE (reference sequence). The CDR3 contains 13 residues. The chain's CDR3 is CASSLWTEKTQYF. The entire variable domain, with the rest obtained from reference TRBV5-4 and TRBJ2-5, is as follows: ETGVTQSPTHLIKTRGQQVTLRCSSQSGHNTVSWYQQALGQGPQFIFQYYREEENGRGNFPPRFSGLQFPNYSSELNVNALELDDSALYLCASSLWTEKTQYFGPGTRLLVL.

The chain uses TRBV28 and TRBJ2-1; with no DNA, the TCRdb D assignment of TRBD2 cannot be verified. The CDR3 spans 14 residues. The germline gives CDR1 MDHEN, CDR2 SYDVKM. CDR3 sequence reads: CASGRLVNYNEQFF.

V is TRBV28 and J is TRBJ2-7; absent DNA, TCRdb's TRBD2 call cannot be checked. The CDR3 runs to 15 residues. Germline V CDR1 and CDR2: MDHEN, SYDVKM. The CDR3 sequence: CASSSRGRRRTEQYF. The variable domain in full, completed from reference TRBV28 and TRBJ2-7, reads DVKVTQSSRYLVKRTGEKVFLECVQDMDHENMFWYRQDPGLGLRLIYFSYDVKMKEKGDIPEGYSVSREKKERFSLILESASTNQTSMYLCASSSRGRRRTEQYFGPGTRLTVT.

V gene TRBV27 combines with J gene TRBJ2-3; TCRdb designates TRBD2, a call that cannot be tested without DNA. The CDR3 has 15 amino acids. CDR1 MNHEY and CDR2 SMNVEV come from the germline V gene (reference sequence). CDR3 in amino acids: CASSLQAGWTDTQYF.

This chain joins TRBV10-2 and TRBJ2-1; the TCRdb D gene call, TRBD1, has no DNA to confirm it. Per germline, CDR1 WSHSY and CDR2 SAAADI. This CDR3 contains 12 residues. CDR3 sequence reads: CASSEGGNEQFF.

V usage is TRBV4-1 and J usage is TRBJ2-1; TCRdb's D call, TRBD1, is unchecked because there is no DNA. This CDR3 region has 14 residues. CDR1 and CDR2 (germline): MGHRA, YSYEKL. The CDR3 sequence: CASSPGTGGDEQFF.

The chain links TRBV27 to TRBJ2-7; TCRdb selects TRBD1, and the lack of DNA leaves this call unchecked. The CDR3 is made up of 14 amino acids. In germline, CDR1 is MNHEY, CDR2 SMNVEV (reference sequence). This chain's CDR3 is CASGGYSASYEQYF.

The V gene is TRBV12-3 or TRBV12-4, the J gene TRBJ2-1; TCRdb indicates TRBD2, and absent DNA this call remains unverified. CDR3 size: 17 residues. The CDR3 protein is CASSLSTSGGLYNEQFF.

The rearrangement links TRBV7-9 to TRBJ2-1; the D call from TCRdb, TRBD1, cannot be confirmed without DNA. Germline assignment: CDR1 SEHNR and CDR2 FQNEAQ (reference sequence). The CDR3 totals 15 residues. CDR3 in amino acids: CASSLFAGGVNEQFF.

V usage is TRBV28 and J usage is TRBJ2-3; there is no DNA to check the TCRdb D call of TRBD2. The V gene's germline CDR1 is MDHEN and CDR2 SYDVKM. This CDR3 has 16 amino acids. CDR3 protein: CASSLTLAGGPDTQYF.

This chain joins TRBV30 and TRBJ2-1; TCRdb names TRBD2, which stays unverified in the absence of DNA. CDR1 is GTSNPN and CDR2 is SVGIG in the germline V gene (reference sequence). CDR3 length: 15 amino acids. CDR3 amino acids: CAWSVGLASFNEQFF.

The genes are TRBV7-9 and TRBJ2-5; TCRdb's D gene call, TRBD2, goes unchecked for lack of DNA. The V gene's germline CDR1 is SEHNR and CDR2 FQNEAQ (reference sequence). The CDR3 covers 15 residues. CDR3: CAGSPVLTSGETQYF.

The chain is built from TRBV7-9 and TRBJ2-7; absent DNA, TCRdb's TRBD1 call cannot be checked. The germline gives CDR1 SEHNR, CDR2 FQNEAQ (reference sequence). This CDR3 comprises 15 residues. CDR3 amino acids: CASSGSGQGTYEQYF.

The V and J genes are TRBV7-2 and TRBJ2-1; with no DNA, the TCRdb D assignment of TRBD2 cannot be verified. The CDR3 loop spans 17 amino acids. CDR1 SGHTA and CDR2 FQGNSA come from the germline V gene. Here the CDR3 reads CASSSTTSGASYNEQFF. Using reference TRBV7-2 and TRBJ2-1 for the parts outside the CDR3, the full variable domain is GAGVSQSPSNKVTEKGKDVELRCDPISGHTALYWYRQSLGQGLEFLIYFQGNSAPDKSGLPSDRFSAERTGGSVSTLTIQRTQQEDSAVYLCASSSTTSGASYNEQFFGPGTRLTVL.

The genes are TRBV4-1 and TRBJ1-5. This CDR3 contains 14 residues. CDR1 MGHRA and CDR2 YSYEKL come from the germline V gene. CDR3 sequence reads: CASSPVTGNQPQHF.

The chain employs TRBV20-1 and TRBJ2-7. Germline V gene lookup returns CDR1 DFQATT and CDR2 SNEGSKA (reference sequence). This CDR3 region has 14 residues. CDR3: CSASTVRSTYEQYF.

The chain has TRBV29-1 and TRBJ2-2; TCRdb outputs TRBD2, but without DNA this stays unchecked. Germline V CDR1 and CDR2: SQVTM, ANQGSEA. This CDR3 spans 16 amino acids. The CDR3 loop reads CSVEVAAGGLSGELFF.

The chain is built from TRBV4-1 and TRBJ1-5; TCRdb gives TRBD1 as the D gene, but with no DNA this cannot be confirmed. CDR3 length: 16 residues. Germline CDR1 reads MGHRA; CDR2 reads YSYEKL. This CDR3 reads CASSLGTGGSNQPQHF.

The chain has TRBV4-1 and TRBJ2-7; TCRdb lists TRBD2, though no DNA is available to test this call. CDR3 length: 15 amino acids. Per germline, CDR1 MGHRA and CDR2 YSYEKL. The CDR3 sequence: CASSQVLSGSSEQYF.

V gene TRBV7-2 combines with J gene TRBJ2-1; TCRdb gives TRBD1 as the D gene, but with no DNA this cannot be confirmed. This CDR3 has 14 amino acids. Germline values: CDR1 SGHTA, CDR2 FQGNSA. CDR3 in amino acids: CASSFIGGHAEQFF.

This chain's CDR3 is CAGSDSPMGLAVNEQFF. The gene calls are TRBV6-4 and TRBJ2-1; absent DNA, TCRdb's TRBD2 call cannot be checked. CDR1 MRHNA and CDR2 SNTAGT come from the germline V gene. The CDR3 covers 17 residues.

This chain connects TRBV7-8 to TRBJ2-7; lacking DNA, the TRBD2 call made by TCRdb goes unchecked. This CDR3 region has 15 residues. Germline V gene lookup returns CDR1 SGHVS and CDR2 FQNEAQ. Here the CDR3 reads CASSVRDLSSYEQYF.

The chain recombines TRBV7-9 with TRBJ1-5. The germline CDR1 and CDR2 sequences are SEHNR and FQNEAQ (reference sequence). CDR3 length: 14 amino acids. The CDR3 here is CASSLGESYQPQHF. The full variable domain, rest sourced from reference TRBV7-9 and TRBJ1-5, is DTGVSQNPRHKITKRGQNVTFRCDPISEHNRLYWYRQTLGQGPEFLTYFQNEAQLEKSRLLSDRFSAERPKGSFSTLEIQRTEQGDSAMYLCASSLGESYQPQHFGDGTRLSIL.

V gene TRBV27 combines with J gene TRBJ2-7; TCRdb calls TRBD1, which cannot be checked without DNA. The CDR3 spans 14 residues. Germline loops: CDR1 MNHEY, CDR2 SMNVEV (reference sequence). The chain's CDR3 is CASTRTGAVYEQYF.

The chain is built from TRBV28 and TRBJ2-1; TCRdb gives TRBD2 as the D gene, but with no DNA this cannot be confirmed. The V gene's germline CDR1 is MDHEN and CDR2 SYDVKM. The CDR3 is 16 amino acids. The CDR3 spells CASSRGLAGAYNEQFF. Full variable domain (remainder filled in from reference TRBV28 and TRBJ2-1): DVKVTQSSRYLVKRTGEKVFLECVQDMDHENMFWYRQDPGLGLRLIYFSYDVKMKEKGDIPEGYSVSREKKERFSLILESASTNQTSMYLCASSRGLAGAYNEQFFGPGTRLTVL.

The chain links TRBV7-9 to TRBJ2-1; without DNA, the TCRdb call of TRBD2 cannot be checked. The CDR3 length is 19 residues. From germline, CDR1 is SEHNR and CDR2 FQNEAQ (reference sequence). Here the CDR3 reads CASSLLWVAGGPTYNEQFF.

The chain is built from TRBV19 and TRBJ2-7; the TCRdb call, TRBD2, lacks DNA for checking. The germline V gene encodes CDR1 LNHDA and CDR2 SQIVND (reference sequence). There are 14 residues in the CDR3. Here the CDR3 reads CASSMGTGDYEQYF.

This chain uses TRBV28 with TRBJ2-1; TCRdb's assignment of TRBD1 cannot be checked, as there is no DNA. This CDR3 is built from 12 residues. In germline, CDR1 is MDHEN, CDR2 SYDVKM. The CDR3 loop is CASSSGYTEQFF.

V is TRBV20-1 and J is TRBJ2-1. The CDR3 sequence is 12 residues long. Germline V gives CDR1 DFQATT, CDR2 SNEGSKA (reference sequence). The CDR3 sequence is CSGKYAYNEQFF.